This entry features one TCR beta chain sequence. Its antigen is unidentified. The data were taken from a study of monozygotic twins with cystic fibrosis. General study results and limits: Low clonality (median roughly 0.009) suggested a mostly naive repertoire. Unrelated CF individuals shared fewer identical clonotypes than monozygotic CF twins. In 13 of 16 pairs, V gene usage was closest to the co-twin's.

Trimming pared 2 bases from V and 4 bases from J, leaving 18 bases between. The CDR3 contains 15 residues. Germline CDR1 is GTSNPN and CDR2 is SVGIG (reference sequence). Only in-frame clones appear in the TCRdb table, and some are missing; sequencing was by immunoSEQ multiplex PCR. Of around 27,000 clones listed, over 75% are singletons. V gene TRBV30 combines with J gene TRBJ2-7; either TRBD1 or TRBD2 may fit D (6 bases each). The sequence came from a girl aged 2 to 9 with cystic fibrosis. The specimen sequenced was blood. The chain's CDR3 is CAWSRGETARYEQYF. The CDR3 nucleotides read TGTGCCTGGAGTAGGGGGGAGACCGCTAGGTACGAGCAGTACTTC.